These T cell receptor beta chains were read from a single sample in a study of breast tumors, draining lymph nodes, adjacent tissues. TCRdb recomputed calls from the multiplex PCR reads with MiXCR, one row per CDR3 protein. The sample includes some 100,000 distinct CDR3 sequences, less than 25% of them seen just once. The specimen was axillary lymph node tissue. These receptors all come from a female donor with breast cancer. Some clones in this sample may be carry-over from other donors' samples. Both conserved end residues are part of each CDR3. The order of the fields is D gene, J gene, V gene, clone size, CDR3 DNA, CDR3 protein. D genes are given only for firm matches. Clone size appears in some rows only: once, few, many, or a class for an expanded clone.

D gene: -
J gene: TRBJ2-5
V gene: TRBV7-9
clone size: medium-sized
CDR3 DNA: TGTGCCAGCAGCTTAGGGCAGGGGAAAGAGACCCAGTACTTC
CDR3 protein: CASSLGQGKETQYF

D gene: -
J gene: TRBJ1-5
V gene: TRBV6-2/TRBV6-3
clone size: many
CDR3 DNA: TGTGCCAGCAGGCCCCAGGCTTACAATCAGCCCCAGCATTTT
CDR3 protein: CASRPQAYNQPQHF

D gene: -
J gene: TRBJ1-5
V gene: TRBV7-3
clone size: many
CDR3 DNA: TGTGCCAGCAGCGACGTACATGGCGGGACCCAGCATTTT
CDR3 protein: CASSDVHGGTQHF

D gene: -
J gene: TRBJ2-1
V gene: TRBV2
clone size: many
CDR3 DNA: TGTGCCAGCAGTGAGTACCGGGGTCGGGCTGAGCAGTTCTTC
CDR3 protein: CASSEYRGRAEQFF

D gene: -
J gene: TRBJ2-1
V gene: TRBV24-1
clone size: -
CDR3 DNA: TGTGCCACCAGTGACCTACGCAGGAGGGCACTCGATGAGCAGTTCTTC
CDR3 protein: CATSDLRRRALDEQFF

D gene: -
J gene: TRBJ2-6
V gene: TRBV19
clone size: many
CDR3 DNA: TGTGCCAGTAGTATCCTGGGCTCTGGGGCCAACGTCCTGACTTTC
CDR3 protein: CASSILGSGANVLTF

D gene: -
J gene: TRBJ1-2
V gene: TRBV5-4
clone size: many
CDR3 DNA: TGTGCCAGCAGCTCGACGGGGTATGGCTACACCTTC
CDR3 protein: CASSSTGYGYTF

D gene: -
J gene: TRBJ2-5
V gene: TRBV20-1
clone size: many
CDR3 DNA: TGCAGTGCTAGCTCATGGCAGTACGAGACCCAGTACTTC
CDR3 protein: CSASSWQYETQYF

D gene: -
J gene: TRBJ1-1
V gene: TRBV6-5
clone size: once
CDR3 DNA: TGTGCCAGCAGTTATGGGGTGAGGACTGAAGCTTTCTTT
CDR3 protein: CASSYGVRTEAFF

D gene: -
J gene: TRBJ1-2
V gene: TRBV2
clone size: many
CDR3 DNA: TGTGCCAGCATCCCGGGACACCGTCTGGAACTACTCTATGGCTACACCTTC
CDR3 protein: CASIPGHRLELLYGYTF

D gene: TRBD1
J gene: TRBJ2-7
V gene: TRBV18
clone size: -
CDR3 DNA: TGTGCCAGCTCACCAGGGGGACAGAACTACGAGCAGTACTTC
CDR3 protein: CASSPGGQNYEQYF

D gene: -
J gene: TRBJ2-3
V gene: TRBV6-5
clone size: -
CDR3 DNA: TGTGCCAGCAGTTACGGGGCGGGCGCAGATACGCAGTATTTT
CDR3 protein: CASSYGAGADTQYF

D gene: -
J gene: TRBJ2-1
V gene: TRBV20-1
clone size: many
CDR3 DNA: TGCAGTGCTAGTTTGGCGGTTGAGCAGTTCTTC
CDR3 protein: CSASLAVEQFF

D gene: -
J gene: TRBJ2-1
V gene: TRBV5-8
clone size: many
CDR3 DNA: TGTGCCAGCAGAACGACAGGCGGGTCCTACAATGAGCAGTTCTTC
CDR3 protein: CASRTTGGSYNEQFF

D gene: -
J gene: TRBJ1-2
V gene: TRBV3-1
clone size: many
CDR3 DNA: TGTGCCAGCAGCCTGGGGCCTACTAACTATGGCTACACCTTC
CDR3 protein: CASSLGPTNYGYTF

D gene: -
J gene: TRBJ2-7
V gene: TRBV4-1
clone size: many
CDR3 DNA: TGCGCCAGCAGCCAAGATCGCGACACCTCTTCAAGTGGCTCCTACGAGCAGTACTTC
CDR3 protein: CASSQDRDTSSSGSYEQYF

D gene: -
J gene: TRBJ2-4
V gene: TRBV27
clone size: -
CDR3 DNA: TGTGCAAAGCGGCCACTAGCAAATATCGGTTTAGCCAAAAACATTCAGTACTTC
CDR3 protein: CAKRPLANIGLAKNIQYF

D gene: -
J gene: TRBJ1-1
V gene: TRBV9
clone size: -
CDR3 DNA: TGTGCCAGCAGCGTAGTCTTTAACACTGAAGCTTTCTTT
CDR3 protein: CASSVVFNTEAFF

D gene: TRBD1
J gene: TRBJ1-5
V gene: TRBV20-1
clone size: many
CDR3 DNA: TGCAGTGCTAGAGGGGCCAGGGGGAACAATCAGCCCCAGCATTTT
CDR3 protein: CSARGARGNNQPQHF

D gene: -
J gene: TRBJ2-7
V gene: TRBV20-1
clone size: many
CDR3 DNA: TGCAGTGCCCCGAGGCAGGGTAACGAGCAGTACTTC
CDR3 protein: CSAPRQGNEQYF

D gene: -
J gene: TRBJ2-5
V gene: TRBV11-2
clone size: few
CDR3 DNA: TGTGCCAGCAGCTTAGATCCCCCGGGCAGGGGGGGAGAGACCCAGTACTTC
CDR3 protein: CASSLDPPGRGGETQYF

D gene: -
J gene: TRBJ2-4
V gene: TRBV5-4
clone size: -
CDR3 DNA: TGTGCCAGCAGCTTGGGCAGGGAGGCCAAAAACATTCAGTACTTC
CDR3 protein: CASSLGREAKNIQYF

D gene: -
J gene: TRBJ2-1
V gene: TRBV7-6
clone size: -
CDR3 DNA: TGTGCCAGCGGTCAAGGACCTACAGTGAATGAGCAGTTCTTT
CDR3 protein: CASGQGPTVNEQFF

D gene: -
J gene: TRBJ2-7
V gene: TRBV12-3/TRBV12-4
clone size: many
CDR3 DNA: TGTGCCAGCAGTAGTTCGAGGGGATTATCCTACGAGCAGTACTTC
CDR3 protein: CASSSSRGLSYEQYF